The T cell receptor (beta chain) described here comes from a study of T-cell memory formation after mild COVID-19 (dated by TCRdb to the early 2020s). Looking at the study overall: TCR sequence clusters from the two donors were largely donor specific. In two donors, T-cell clones that expanded and contracted after mild COVID-19 were tracked by sequencing TCRalpha and TCRbeta repertoires over time. Two young, previously healthy adult volunteers made up the cohort, one male and one female.

A distance of 13 bases separates the germline ends of V and J, which lose 5 bases and 3 bases respectively. Reading from cysteine to phenylalanine, the CDR3 counts 14 amino acids. Left in the record is the CDR3 DNA by itself, 42 bases read in frame from the first base. From the germline V gene (reference sequence), CDR1 is SEHNR and CDR2 is FQNEAQ. Summary of the overall study and its limitations: Only a couple of mild cases were covered in the study, and larger cohorts including severe cases with pre-infection samples were considered necessary. Contracting CD4+ clones were found mainly in CM and EM memory subsets, while CD8+ clones were enriched in EMRA. SARS-CoV-2 specificity was not confirmed for the second-wave clones peaking on day 37. The detection of some responding clones in pre-infection memory suggests that pre-existing cross-reactive memory T cells joined the SARS-CoV-2 response. Clones that contracted from day 15 to 85 showed balanced CD4/CD8 phenotypes, whereas a second wave of clones that expanded from day 15 to 37 leaned towards CD4+.

Concerning this clonotype itself: This clone's antigen is unknown. No base quality values were provided; no much bigger clone lies one nucleotide off.

Sequencing took place on an Illumina NovaSeq 6000. cDNA libraries for TCRalpha and TCRbeta were prepared by 5'RACE using constant-segment primers, with sample barcodes and unique molecular identifiers added. RNA was extracted from every sample with Trizol reagent. Amplification of the libraries took two PCR steps, and the second step added a second sample barcode plus Illumina TruSeq adapters. Sequencing of the libraries was done on an Illumina NovaSeq, producing 2 x 150 bp paired-end reads. The authors' pipeline ran thus. Demultiplexing of reads and collapsing into UMI-guided consensus sequences were performed with migec v1.2.7. Using mixcr v2.1.11, the UMI consensuses were aligned to TRA and TRB V and J templates and assembled into clonotypes. A clonotype was counted as expanded or contracted only when both edgeR and NoisET called the clonotype significant, with the noise models trained on biological replicates. For edgeR calls, the thresholds were a false discovery rate-adjusted p below 0.01 and a log2 fold-change of 1. As an exploratory analysis of dynamics, max-normalized trajectories of the 1000 most abundant clonotypes were examined by PCA with hierarchical clustering. Separately sequenced CD4+ and CD8+ repertoires were used to assign a CD4 or CD8 phenotype to each responding clone. The public reads were run again by TCRdb, first through fastp at Q25 and then through MiXCR, and only productive beta chains were kept. A single entry per CDR3 protein holds the most common genes and DNA from its merged rows. The V and J calls here are based on TCRdb, not the publication. Here the sample has about 200,000 distinct CDR3 sequences; about 16% occur a single time. Approximately 2.4% of the sample belongs to the ten largest clones.

Ficoll-Paque density gradient centrifugation was used to isolate PBMCs. Here the chain combines TRBV7-9 and TRBJ1-1, with no reliable assignment of the D segment. Sequencing used PBMCs or a T cell subset sorted from them (not recorded which). The TCR comes from an adult woman who had mild COVID-19 (a few samples of this study predate the infection). The sample titles of this study are shuffled in the database, so cell type and time point are left out; the donor was told from shared clones. The nucleotide sequence reads as follows: TGTGCCAGCAGCCCCCGTGAGTGGGACACTGAAGCTTTCTTT. Its coded protein is CASSPREWDTEAFF.